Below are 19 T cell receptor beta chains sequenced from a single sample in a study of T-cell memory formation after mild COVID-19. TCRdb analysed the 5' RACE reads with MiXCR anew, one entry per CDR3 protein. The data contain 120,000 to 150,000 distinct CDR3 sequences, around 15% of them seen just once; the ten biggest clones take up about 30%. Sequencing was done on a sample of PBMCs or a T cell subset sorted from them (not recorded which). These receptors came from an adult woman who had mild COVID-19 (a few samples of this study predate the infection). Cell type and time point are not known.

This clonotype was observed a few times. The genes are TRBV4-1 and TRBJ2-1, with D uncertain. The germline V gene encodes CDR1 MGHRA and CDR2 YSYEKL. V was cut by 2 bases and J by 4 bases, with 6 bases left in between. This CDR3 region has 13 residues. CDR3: CASSQFLYNEQFF. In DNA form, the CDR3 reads TGCGCCAGCAGCCAATTTCTTTACAATGAGCAGTTCTTC.

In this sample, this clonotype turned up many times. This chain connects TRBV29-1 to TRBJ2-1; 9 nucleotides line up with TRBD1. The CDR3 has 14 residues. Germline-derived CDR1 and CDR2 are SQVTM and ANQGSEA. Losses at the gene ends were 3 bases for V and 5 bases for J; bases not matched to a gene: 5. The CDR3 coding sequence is TGCAGCGTTGATGGGACAGGGAAAAACAATGAGCAGTTCTTC. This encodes CSVDGTGKNNEQFF.

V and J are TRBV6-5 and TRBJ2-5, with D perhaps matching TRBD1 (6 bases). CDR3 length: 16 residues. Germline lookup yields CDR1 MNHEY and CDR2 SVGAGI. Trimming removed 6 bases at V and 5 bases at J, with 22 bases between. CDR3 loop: CASSHQTGPDGETQYF. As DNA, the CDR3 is TGTGCCAGCAGCCACCAGACAGGCCCCGACGGGGAGACCCAGTACTTC.

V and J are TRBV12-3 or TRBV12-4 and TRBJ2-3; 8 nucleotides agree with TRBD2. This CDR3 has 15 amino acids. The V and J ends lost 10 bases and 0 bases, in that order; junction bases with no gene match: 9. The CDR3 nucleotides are TGTGCCACTCAAATCGGGGGGGGGAGCACAGATACGCAGTATTTT. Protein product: CATQIGGGSTDTQYF.

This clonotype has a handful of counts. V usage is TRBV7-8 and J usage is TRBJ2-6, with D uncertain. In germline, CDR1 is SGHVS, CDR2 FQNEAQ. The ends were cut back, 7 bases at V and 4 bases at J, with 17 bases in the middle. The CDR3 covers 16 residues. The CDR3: CASTDPRLQGANVLTF. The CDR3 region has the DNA TGTGCCAGCACCGACCCTAGGTTACAAGGGGCCAACGTCCTGACTTTC.

CDR3 protein: CASSPPIGSYEQYF. CDR3 sequence (DNA): TGTGCCAGCTCACCCCCCATAGGATCCTACGAGCAGTACTTC. The chain recombines TRBV18 with TRBJ2-7; D unresolved. Germline CDR1 reads KGHSH; CDR2 reads LQKENI. V dropped 3 bases and J dropped 1 base, with 10 bases sitting between them. This CDR3 is 14 amino acids long.

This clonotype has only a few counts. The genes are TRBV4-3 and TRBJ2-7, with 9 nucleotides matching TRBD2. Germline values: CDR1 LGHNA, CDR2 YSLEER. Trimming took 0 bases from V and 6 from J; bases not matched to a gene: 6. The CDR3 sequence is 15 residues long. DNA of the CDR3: TGCGCCAGCAGCCAAGAGGTAGCGGGAGTTAGCGAGCAGTACTTC. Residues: CASSQEVAGVSEQYF.

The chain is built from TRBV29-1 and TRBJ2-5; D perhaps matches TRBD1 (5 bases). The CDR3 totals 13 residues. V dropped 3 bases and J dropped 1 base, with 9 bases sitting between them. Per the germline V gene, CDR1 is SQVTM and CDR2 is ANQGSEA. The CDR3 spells CSVDSGLQETQYF. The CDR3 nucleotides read TGCAGCGTTGATTCAGGGCTCCAAGAGACCCAGTACTTC. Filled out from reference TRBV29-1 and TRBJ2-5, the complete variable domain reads SAVISQKPSRDICQRGTSLTIQCQVDSQVTMMFWYRQQPGQSLTLIATANQGSEATYESGFVIDKFPISRPNLTFSTLTVSNMSPEDSSIYLCSVDSGLQETQYFGPGTRLLVL.

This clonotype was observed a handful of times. CDR3 DNA: TGTGCCAGCAGCTTCGGACAGGAAGAGACCCAGTACTTC. It is translated as CASSFGQEETQYF. V is TRBV7-9 and J is TRBJ2-5; 7 nucleotides align to TRBD1. Germline assignment: CDR1 SEHNR and CDR2 FQNEAQ (reference sequence). V shed 3 bases, J shed 3 bases, and the junction held 1 base outside the gene matches. The CDR3 spans 13 residues.

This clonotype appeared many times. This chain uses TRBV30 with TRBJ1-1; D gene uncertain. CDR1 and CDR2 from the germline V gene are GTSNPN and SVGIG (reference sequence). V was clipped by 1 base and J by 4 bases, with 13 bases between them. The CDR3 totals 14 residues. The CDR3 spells CAWSGVEGVTEAFF. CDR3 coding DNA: TGTGCCTGGAGTGGGGTAGAAGGCGTCACTGAAGCTTTCTTT.

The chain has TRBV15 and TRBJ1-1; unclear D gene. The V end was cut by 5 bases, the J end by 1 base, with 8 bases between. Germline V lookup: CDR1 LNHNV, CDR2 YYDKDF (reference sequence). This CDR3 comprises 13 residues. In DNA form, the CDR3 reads TGTGCCACCAGCCTGACGACGAACACTGAAGCTTTCTTT. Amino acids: CATSLTTNTEAFF.

The CDR3 DNA follows: TGTGCCAGCAGTTCTCGCACGGGATCGGCCGAGCAGTTCTTC. This codes for CASSSRTGSAEQFF. The chain links TRBV12-3 or TRBV12-4 to TRBJ2-1, with a possible D match to TRBD2 (5 bases). The CDR3 covers 14 residues. Between the trimmed V and J ends, which lost 4 bases and 10 bases, there was a span of 17 bases.

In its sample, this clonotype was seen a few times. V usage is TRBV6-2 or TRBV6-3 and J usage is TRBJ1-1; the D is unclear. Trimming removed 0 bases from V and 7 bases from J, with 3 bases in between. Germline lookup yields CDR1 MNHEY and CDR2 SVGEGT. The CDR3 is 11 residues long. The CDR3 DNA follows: TGTGCCAGCAGTTACTCTTATGAAGCTTTCTTT. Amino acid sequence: CASSYSYEAFF.

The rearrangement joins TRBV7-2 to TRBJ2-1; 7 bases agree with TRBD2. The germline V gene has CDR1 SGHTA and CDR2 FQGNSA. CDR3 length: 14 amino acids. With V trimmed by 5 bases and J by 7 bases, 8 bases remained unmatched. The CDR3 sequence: CASSPKPSGNEQFF. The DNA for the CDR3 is TGTGCCAGCAGCCCCAAGCCTAGCGGAAATGAGCAGTTCTTC.

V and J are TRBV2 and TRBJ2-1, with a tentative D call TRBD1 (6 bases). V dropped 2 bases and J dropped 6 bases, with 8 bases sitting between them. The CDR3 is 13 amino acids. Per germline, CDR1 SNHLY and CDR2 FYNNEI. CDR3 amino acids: CASSEYRANEQFF. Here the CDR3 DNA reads TGTGCCAGCAGTGAATACAGGGCCAATGAGCAGTTCTTC.

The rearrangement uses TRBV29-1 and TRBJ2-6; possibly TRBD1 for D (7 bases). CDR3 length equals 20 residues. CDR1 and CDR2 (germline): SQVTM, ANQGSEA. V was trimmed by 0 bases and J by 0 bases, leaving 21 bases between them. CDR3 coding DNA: TGCAGCGTTGAAGAACGTAGGGCGGGACAGTCTATCTCTGGGGCCAACGTCCTGACTTTC. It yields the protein CSVEERRAGQSISGANVLTF.

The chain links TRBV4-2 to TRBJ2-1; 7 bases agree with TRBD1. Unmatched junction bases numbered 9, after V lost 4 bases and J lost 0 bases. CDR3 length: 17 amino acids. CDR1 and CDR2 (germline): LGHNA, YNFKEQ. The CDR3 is CASSPPYGDSSYNEQFF. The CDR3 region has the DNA TGTGCCAGCAGCCCGCCCTACGGGGACAGCTCCTACAATGAGCAGTTCTTC.

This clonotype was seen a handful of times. CDR3 amino acids: CASSLDAHRVAGEYF. The CDR3, as DNA: TGTGCCAGCAGCTTAGATGCGCACAGGGTTGCAGGCGAGTACTTC. The chain links TRBV7-9 to TRBJ2-7, with D possibly TRBD1 on 6 matching bases. The germline V and J ends were trimmed by 1 base and 11 bases, with 21 bases remaining between them. Looked up from germline, CDR1 is SEHNR and CDR2 is FQNEAQ (reference sequence). The CDR3 runs to 15 residues. Variable domain in full (rest from reference TRBV7-9 and TRBJ2-7): DTGVSQNPRHKITKRGQNVTFRCDPISEHNRLYWYRQTLGQGPEFLTYFQNEAQLEKSRLLSDRFSAERPKGSFSTLEIQRTEQGDSAMYLCASSLDAHRVAGEYFGPGTRLTVT.

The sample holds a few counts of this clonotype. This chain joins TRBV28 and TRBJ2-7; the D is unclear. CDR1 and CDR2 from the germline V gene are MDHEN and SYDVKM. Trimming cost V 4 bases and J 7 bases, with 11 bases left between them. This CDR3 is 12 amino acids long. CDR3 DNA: TGTGCCAGCAGTTCCAACTTTTTTGAGCAGTACTTC. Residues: CASSSNFFEQYF.